This TCR beta chain appears in the sequencing data of a study of cytomegalovirus exposure and HLA in healthy donors (dated 2017 in TCRdb). Turning to the overall study: In an earlier analysis of approximately 500 of the donors, around 300 Gb of sequence data and 120 million or so unique TCR beta sequences from about 180 million T cells were reported. The study was designed to test whether signatures of past pathogen exposure could be identified by cataloging public T cell receptors. Approximately 310 gigabases of sequencing data and 70 million to 85 million unique TCR sequences were included in an early release covering roughly 700 HLA-typed donors. The study used immunosequencing to profile the T cell repertoires of more than 650 subjects and linked those repertoires to cytomegalovirus serostatus. Of the 300 to 500 genotyped donors, less than 90% were placed in the genetic ancestry cluster associated with self-reported Caucasian donors. Donor age, sex, ethnicity and CMV serostatus were compiled alongside the repertoire data. To predict cytomegalovirus infection status, the study brought together high-throughput TCR immunosequencing, statistical association of individual TCRs with disease status, and machine learning. Roughly five DR-DQ haplotypes were handled as single units for association and clustering, since linkage in the cohort was strong. Across around 400 genotyped donors of the cohort, an average of roughly 230,000 unique TCR beta nucleotide sequences per donor were sequenced, and approximately 19% of those sequences were non-productive. An earlier analysis of around 540 of the donors applied high-throughput TCR beta sequencing to assess whether each TCR beta V gene segment acted as functional or pseudogenic. Rather than drawing on any new phenotypic data, the later analysis identified candidate immune exposures from TCR beta sequences and the way those sequences occurred across donors. In a later analysis, previously published TCR beta repertoires from several hundred donors were re-analyzed and high-resolution HLA genotyping was added so that TCR occurrence patterns could be studied. HLA typing included class I and class II loci at four-digit resolution. A later genetic analysis used genome-wide SNP genotypes for about 55% of the 666 donors, treating that subset as a discovery cohort. Typing coverage varied by locus: roughly 620-630 donors for A, B, C, DRB1 and DQB1; 500 to 550 for DQA1; nearly 610 for DPA1; roughly 470 for DPB1. In addition to the first cohort of roughly 670 subjects, a separate validation cohort of over 90 different subjects was used. Every repertoire in the discovery cohort had been generated on one and the same sequencing platform. The study at large found these results: A cluster of highly shared sequence variants was judged likely to be a technical artifact of the sequencing pipeline. Because counts were too low, about 18 rarely observed V segments, including chromosome 9 orphons, were left out of the earlier analysis of some 640 of the donors. According to a later analysis, most CMV-associated TCR beta chains appeared to be HLA-restricted, and the HLA associations seemed to be driven largely by CMV exposure. According to a later analysis, parvovirus B19, influenza, CMV and Epstein-Barr virus appeared linked to several top co-occurrence clusters. The authors suggested that the approach could potentially be extended to other disease states and immunological phenotypes. A further reported finding was that TCR beta sequences accurately predicted the HLA-A and HLA-B alleles for most subjects in the first cohort. When HLA alleles, especially DR and DQ, strongly co-occurred, TCR associations were difficult to assign to individual alleles. Roughly uniform sequencing depth across donors was assumed in presence/absence analyses, although this assumption may not hold. CMV serostatus was the only immune exposure information available for the cohort. In an earlier analysis of 587 of the donors, most TCR beta V segments appeared in productive rearrangements about 87% or about 30% of the time, broadly matching IMGT annotations. A later analysis associated 15,000 to 20,000 TCR beta sequences with specific HLA alleles at a false discovery rate of 0.05. A total of about 180 TCR beta chains were listed by the study as associated with cytomegalovirus. In a later analysis, TCR association rates were found to vary across HLA loci, with the most associated TCRs seen for DRB1 alleles and the fewest for HLA-C alleles. In both the original and validation cohorts, the classifier was reported to diagnose cytomegalovirus status with high specificity and sensitivity. According to a later genetic analysis, donors in an Asian-associated ancestry cluster had fewer N-insertions in productive TCRs than the roughly 670-donor mean. Because HLA typing was missing for some donors at each locus, association tests included only the typed subset. An association between a missense DCLRE1C variant and V-gene and J-gene trimming of TCR beta chains was found in a later genetic analysis and replicated in an independent cohort. A few of the identified cytomegalovirus-associated TCR beta chains were confirmed in vitro to be specific for cytomegalovirus antigens. Because the 87-base-pair reads could not distinguish some IMGT-functional V segments, including TRBV6-2 and TRBV6-3, those segments were excluded. While some public TCRs were present in many individuals, most TCR sequences turned up only very rarely across donors. In a later analysis, HLA-associated TCR beta chains were found to be more clonally expanded and to have lower generation probabilities than equally common non-associated chains. In this cohort, only TCR beta chains were sequenced, and detectable features were limited by the absence of alpha or paired-chain data. Correlated functional status among segregating V segments might be attributable to linkage disequilibrium, but an unknown experimental factor could not be ruled out.

The receptor library was made with the immunoSEQ multiplex PCR assay. For the multiplex PCR, a mixture combining 60 forward primers for TCR Vbeta segments and 13 reverse primers for TCR Jbeta segments was used. Amplification of the CDR3 region of rearranged TCR beta genes was performed with a multiplex PCR assay on genomic DNA. The Illumina HiSeq System was used to sequence the amplified TCR beta libraries as 87-base-pair reads. In the authors' own workflow: In a later analysis, some 80 million unique TCR beta chains were counted across the approximately 620 repertoires, and roughly 10 million of these chains were shared by at least two donors. Raw reads were error-corrected and collapsed into unique sequences by a nearest-neighbor algorithm in which closely related sequences were merged to remove PCR and sequencing errors. To assign V, D and J gene segments, CDR3 sequences were aligned to IMGT reference sequences. Each retained sequence needed at least a six-nucleotide match to both a V gene segment and a J gene segment. Rearrangements were classified as productive when the CDR3 lacked stop codons and remained in frame with V and J, and all other rearrangements were classified as non-productive. Following IMGT convention, CDR3 was defined as the stretch from the second conserved V-encoded cysteine to the conserved J-encoded phenylalanine. The earlier analysis of a few hundred of the donors excluded any sequence lacking an unambiguous match to a single V gene segment. In an earlier analysis of 587 of the donors, V segments were called functional above 56.7% productive rearrangements and were called segregating when the between-donor standard deviation exceeded 5%. A statistical classification framework was built for diagnosing cytomegalovirus status from the catalog of TCR beta chain sequences. In a later analysis, V and J genes were assigned by comparing TCR nucleotide sequences against IMGT/GENE-DB human TR gene sequences. The TCRdist pipeline was used in a later analysis to assign CDR3 sequences and most-parsimonious VDJ recombination scenarios. A later analysis defined each TCR beta chain by its CDR3 amino acid sequence plus V-gene family, and excluded reads lacking a unique V-gene family. To address suspected cross-contamination and a sequencing artifact, a later analysis removed around 600 highly shared, low-generation-probability nucleotide sequences. For each public chain, a later analysis derived a clonal expansion index from normalized ranks of inferred template counts within each repertoire. In a later analysis, generation probabilities were computed using a VDJ recombination model fitted to out-of-frame rearrangements, and the results were checked against IGoR. A later analysis scored TCR-TCR, TCR-HLA and TCR-CMV co-occurrence with hypergeometric tests, applying a repertoire-size bias correction to TCR pairs. In a later analysis, false discovery rates were estimated by permuting HLA or CMV assignments 20 times. In a later analysis, co-occurring TCRs were grouped with DBSCAN, and TCRdist sequence similarity was added when clustering was performed within HLA-allele-positive subsets. Repertoires with fewer than 30,000 or more than 120,000 public chains, plus five repertoires with anomalous nucleotide sharing, were excluded from co-occurrence clustering. Not all clones reach the TCRdb copy of this immuneACCESS table, which keeps in-frame sequences only. Checked studies attribute under half of the gap to unresolved V genes and leave the rest unexplained. V, J and clone size reflect that table, while D and trimming were determined from the DNA. This sample comprises about 96,000 clones, approximately 75% of them detected only once. In total, the top ten clones hold approximately 3% of the sample.

The cohort comprised approximately 700 healthy bone marrow donors. All cohort members were sampled while nominally healthy, although unrecorded immune exposures were likely present. The donor was CMV seropositive and was included in the group of 250 to 300 seropositive cohort members. Every donor gave a peripheral blood sample, and the peripheral blood mononuclear cells from that sample were used for TCR beta sequencing. Genomic DNA extraction from the blood cell samples was performed with the Qiagen DNeasy Blood Extraction Kit. With respect to this clone: The specificity of this receptor is unknown. Qualities for individual bases were not recorded, and no much larger clone is one base off.

The CDR1 and CDR2 encoded by the germline V gene (reference sequence) are MNHNY and SVGAGI. At the junction V is shortened by 3 bases and J by 3 bases, with 18 bases in between. From the cysteine up to the phenylalanine, the CDR3 has a length of 16 residues. Only the CDR3 DNA stays, 48 bases, in frame from base 1. This sequence was found in a female donor in good health and CMV-seropositive. This chain is built from TRBV6-6 and TRBJ2-7; D gene: possibly TRBD1, on 7 matching bases. Material for sequencing was PBMCs. The bases read TGTGCCAGCAGTTATTCGGGCGGGACAGACCTCTACGAGCAGTACTTC. The encoded protein is CASSYSGGTDLYEQYF.